This TCR beta chain was obtained from a study of tumor-infiltrating lymphocytes in primary liver carcinoma. Unsorted bulk tissue (about 20-30 mg) underwent RNA and DNA co-extraction. Total RNA (roughly 530 ng) served as template for TCR beta cDNA synthesis primed by a constant-region primer. ARM-PCR, slightly modified, supplied the TCR beta libraries through three nested multiplex PCR rounds. For around 10 cycles apiece, the opening two PCR rounds ran with TRBV1-TRBV30 forward primers and a C-beta reverse primer. One entry per CDR3 protein results from TCRdb running MiXCR on the multiplex PCR reads. Among about 54,000 distinct CDR3 sequences listed, around 79% were seen once. In regard to this clonotype: A junction end diverges from the germline sequence, so it may reflect a read error.

Germline V gene data show CDR1 as SGHNT and CDR2 as YYREEE (reference sequence). The length of the CDR3 is 15 residues. The specimen sequenced was liver tumor tissue from sampling region 2. The sample's subset: tumor region T2, inferior pole. This clonotype was sampled from a middle-aged man with primary liver carcinoma and hepatitis B virus infection. The rearrangement uses TRBV5-4 and TRBJ2-7; TRBD1 matches 10 bases. CDR3 loop: CDSSSGQGRTYEQYF. As DNA, the CDR3 is TGTGACAGCAGCTCGGGACAGGGGCGCACCTACGAGCAGTACTTC.